The sample holds a few counts of the clone carrying this T cell receptor beta chain. This sample is part of a study of blood T cell repertoires in COVID-19. Across the whole study: Acute-phase and convalescent COVID-19 samples originated in the United States, Italy and Spain. PBMCs, B-cell-depleted T cells, or T cells provided the cDNA or gDNA that made up the material.

CDR1 is SGHNT, CDR2 YYREEE, per germline (reference sequence). The CDR3 sequence is 14 residues long. V was clipped by 3 bases and J by 7 bases, with 16 bases between them. In the authors' methods: Amplification with reference gene primers provided the estimates of nucleated cell counts. Some clones are missing from TCRdb's copy, which holds only in-frame ones; the method was immunoSEQ multiplex PCR. V, J and clone size are taken as reported in that table, and D and trimming were inferred from the DNA itself. The top ten hold around 5% of the sample, which has under 250,000 clones, approximately 85% seen once.

Sample: peripheral blood. The TCR was taken from a woman in her sixties or seventies with acute or convalescent COVID-19. The chain carries TRBV5-4 and TRBJ1-2, with D possibly TRBD1 on 5 matching bases. CDR3 protein: CASSSPGRLGGYTF. CDR3 sequence (DNA): TGTGCCAGCAGCTCGCCAGGGCGTTTGGGTGGCTACACCTTC.